The 19 T cell receptor beta chains presented below share a single source sample, sequenced in a study of T-cell memory formation after mild COVID-19. TCRdb independently ran MiXCR on the 5' RACE reads; one entry per CDR3 protein. The sample has roughly 350,000 distinct CDR3 sequences; roughly 21% are singletons. The sequencing sample was made of PBMCs or a T cell subset sorted from them (not recorded which). The receptor set was obtained from an adult woman who had mild COVID-19 (a few samples of this study predate the infection). Cell type and time point are not known.

This clonotype was seen a handful of times. The V gene is TRBV20-1, the J gene TRBJ1-1, with TRBD1 matching 7 bases. V lost 6 bases and J lost 4; bases outside the gene matches: 8. This CDR3 spans 13 amino acids. The germline V gene has CDR1 DFQATT and CDR2 SNEGSKA (reference sequence). The CDR3 coding sequence is TGCAGTGCACCCCGACAGGGCCTCACTGAAGCTTTCTTT. It yields the protein CSAPRQGLTEAFF.

The chain has TRBV5-1 and TRBJ1-1, with no clear D. CDR1 and CDR2 (germline): SGHRS, YFSETQ. There are 17 residues in the CDR3. Trimming took off 2 bases at V and 0 bases at J, with 17 bases between the two ends. DNA for the CDR3: TGCGCCAGCAGCTTCGGCCCTCCCCGGACGGTGAACACTGAAGCTTTCTTT. This encodes CASSFGPPRTVNTEAFF.

This clonotype appeared a few times. This chain uses TRBV5-1 with TRBJ2-7; D is unresolved. Trimming removed 5 bases at V and 5 bases at J, with 14 bases between. Germline assignment: CDR1 SGHRS and CDR2 YFSETQ. This CDR3 region has 13 residues. The CDR3 DNA reads TGCGCCAGCAGTCGAAGGTGGGTGGACGAGCAGTACTTC. Amino acids: CASSRRWVDEQYF.

This clonotype was picked up a small number of times. V usage is TRBV29-1 and J usage is TRBJ2-3, with TRBD1 matching over 8 bases. The V and J ends lost 1 base and 3 bases, in that order; junction bases with no gene match: 12. The CDR3 spans 17 residues. Germline CDR1 is SQVTM and CDR2 is ANQGSEA. The CDR3 sequence: CSVEALARQGRTDTQYF. CDR3 nucleotides: TGCAGCGTTGAAGCCCTGGCAAGACAGGGGCGTACAGATACGCAGTATTTT.

The rearrangement uses TRBV6-5 and TRBJ2-1; TRBD1 might be the D (6 bases). V dropped 0 bases and J dropped 3 bases, with 9 bases sitting between them. CDR1 and CDR2 (germline): MNHEY, SVGAGI. This CDR3 comprises 15 residues. Here the CDR3 reads CASSYSGARYNEQFF. In DNA, the CDR3 is TGTGCCAGCAGTTACTCGGGGGCTCGCTACAATGAGCAGTTCTTC.

The gene calls are TRBV7-3 and TRBJ2-3; D unclear. The germline V gene encodes CDR1 SGHTA and CDR2 FQGTGA. The V gene lost 1 base and the J gene lost 0 bases, with 8 bases spanning the gap. The CDR3 extends over 15 amino acids. The CDR3 is CASSLSRASTDTQYF. The CDR3, as DNA: TGTGCCAGCAGCTTAAGTAGGGCTAGCACAGATACGCAGTATTTT.

This clonotype was seen a handful of times. The chain couples TRBV3-1 to TRBJ1-4, with TRBD1 matching 7 bases. Germline lookup yields CDR1 LGHDT and CDR2 YNNKEL (reference sequence). CDR3 size: 15 residues. V was clipped by 5 bases and J by 3 bases; unmatched bases: 6. The CDR3 DNA sequence: TGTGCCAGCAGCAACCGAGGACAGGCTAATGAAAAACTGTTTTTT. The encoded protein is CASSNRGQANEKLFF.

A few counts support this clonotype. This chain connects TRBV6-5 to TRBJ2-1; 10 nucleotides align to TRBD2. Germline assignment: CDR1 MNHEY and CDR2 SVGAGI. The CDR3 is 16 amino acids. With V trimmed by 6 bases and J by 10 bases, 15 bases remained unmatched. The CDR3 sequence is CASRWASGGGQGEQFF. The CDR3 DNA sequence: TGTGCCAGCAGGTGGGCTAGCGGGGGAGGACAGGGAGAGCAGTTCTTC.

The V gene is TRBV30, the J gene TRBJ1-1, with D perhaps matching TRBD1 (6 bases). The CDR3 covers 15 residues. CDR1 and CDR2 (germline): GTSNPN, SVGIG (reference sequence). V was pared by 4 bases and J by 8 bases, with 23 bases between. This CDR3 reads CAWTLPEGGRREAFF. The CDR3 DNA follows: TGTGCCTGGACTCTTCCCGAGGGGGGACGCCGGGAAGCTTTCTTT.

This clonotype showed up just a few times. This sequence joins TRBV12-3 or TRBV12-4 and TRBJ1-1; no reliable D call. V lost 5 bases, J lost 6 bases, and 10 bases lay in between. CDR3 length: 12 amino acids. This CDR3 reads CASSLVTAEAFF. CDR3 DNA: TGTGCCAGCAGTCTGGTAACCGCTGAAGCTTTCTTT.

This clonotype was seen a handful of times. The V and J genes are TRBV5-5 and TRBJ2-7; 9 nucleotides match TRBD1. Germline V gene sequence: CDR1 SGHKS, CDR2 YYEKEE (reference sequence). Germline trimming cut 3 bases from V and 6 bases from J; bases unmatched to any gene: 7. This CDR3 has 14 residues. This chain's CDR3 is CASSSGTGWAEQYF. CDR3 nucleotide sequence: TGTGCCAGCAGCTCCGGGACAGGGTGGGCCGAGCAGTACTTC.

This clonotype was seen a few times. The chain joins TRBV7-3 to TRBJ1-1; no firm D call. The CDR3 consists of 13 residues. Trimming stripped 4 bases from V and 7 bases from J, with 13 bases between. The germline CDR1 and CDR2 sequences are SGHTA and FQGTGA. The CDR3 DNA sequence: TGTGCCAGCAGCTCCCCCCCCGACGGTGAAGCTTTCTTT. Residues: CASSSPPDGEAFF.

This rearrangement joins TRBV4-1 to TRBJ2-7; D unresolved. Trimming cost V 0 bases and J 2 bases, with 11 bases left between them. This CDR3 has 15 amino acids. CDR1 is MGHRA and CDR2 is YSYEKL in the germline V gene. CDR3 nucleotides: TGCGCCAGCAGCCAAGAGGTCGGCAGTCCCTACGAGCAGTACTTC. Its translation is CASSQEVGSPYEQYF.

This clonotype was seen a handful of times. The chain employs TRBV6-5 and TRBJ2-5; tentatively, D is TRBD1 or TRBD2 (6 bases each). The CDR3 runs to 16 residues. Germline loops: CDR1 MNHEY, CDR2 SVGAGI. V was trimmed by 2 bases and J by 4 bases, leaving 17 bases between them. CDR3 DNA: TGTGCCAGCAGTTACCCCTCGGGGGCGGACGGAGAGACCCAGTACTTC. Its protein is CASSYPSGADGETQYF.

This clonotype occurred a few times. This chain's CDR3 is CASNPGAQFNYGYTF. CDR3 bases: TGTGCCAGTAATCCAGGGGCCCAGTTTAACTATGGCTACACCTTC. V usage is TRBV19 and J usage is TRBJ1-2, with D perhaps matching TRBD1 (6 bases). V lost 7 bases and J lost 1, with 16 bases in between. The CDR3 contains 15 residues. Germline V gene data show CDR1 as LNHDA and CDR2 as SQIVND (reference sequence).

The chain recombines TRBV5-1 with TRBJ2-7; 11 bases map to TRBD2. The CDR3 is 15 residues long. Trimming cost V 6 bases and J 1 base; bases outside gene matches: 6. From germline, CDR1 is SGHRS and CDR2 YFSETQ. The chain's CDR3 is CASKPGLAGSYEQYF. In DNA, the CDR3 is TGCGCCAGCAAACCAGGACTAGCGGGTTCCTACGAGCAGTACTTC.

This chain joins TRBV5-4 and TRBJ1-3, with a weak D call TRBD1 (5 bases). The germline V and J ends were trimmed by 1 base and 3 bases, with 11 bases remaining between them. The CDR3 has 15 amino acids. Per the germline V gene, CDR1 is SGHNT and CDR2 is YYREEE (reference sequence). The CDR3 DNA reads TGTGCCAGCAGCTTGCAGGGAATGTTTGGAAACACCATATATTTT. The encoded protein is CASSLQGMFGNTIYF.

The chain combines TRBV12-3 or TRBV12-4 with TRBJ2-7, with 10 positions matching TRBD2. J lost 4 bases, V lost 5 bases, and 8 bases had no gene match. This CDR3 contains 15 residues. The CDR3 loop is CASSITPAGGYEQYF. In nucleotides, the CDR3 is TGTGCCAGCAGTATTACGCCAGCGGGAGGGTACGAGCAGTACTTC.

This clonotype was recorded a few times. The J gene is TRBJ2-1, the V gene TRBV5-1; D gene ambiguous. The length of the CDR3 is 14 residues. Germline values: CDR1 SGHRS, CDR2 YFSETQ. With 7 bases removed from V and 4 bases from J, the gap between germline ends came to 15 bases. In DNA form, the CDR3 reads TGCGCCAGCTCGTCCCAAAGTCCGTACAATGAGCAGTTCTTC. This gives the protein CASSSQSPYNEQFF.